This TCR beta chain is from a study of blood T cell repertoires in COVID-19 (dated by TCRdb to between 2020 and 2021). General notes on the study: Samples from collaborators originated in the United States, Italy and Spain and spanned both the acute and convalescent phases of COVID-19. Where available, HLA class I and class II types were taken from metadata supplied by the sample provider and were not determined by assay-based typing. The dataset comprised deeply sampled blood TCRbeta repertoires from subjects exposed to, actively infected with, or recovered from COVID-19. The material from the prospective study consisted of cDNA or gDNA derived from T cells, B-cell-depleted T cells, or PBMCs. The repertoires were released in a freely available public database meant as a resource for research on the immune response to SARS-CoV-2. The samples were drawn from the first 160 participants of the ongoing ImmuneRACE study and from some 1,300 subjects provided by 6 global collaborators. Sample metadata almost always included a de-identified subject ID, COVID-19 status, age in years and sex.

Collaborating institutions collected whole blood in K2EDTA tubes following their own protocols. For TCRbeta analysis, collaborators shipped samples in one of three forms: frozen whole blood, isolated PBMCs, or DNA extracted from either of those sample types. What the authors observed across the whole study: How much clinical and demographic metadata was included differed by source and by participant, and the metadata was provided uncurated.

Trimming removed 4 bases from V and 2 bases from J; the gene matches leave 5 bases unexplained. Reading the germline V gene (reference sequence) gives CDR1 PRHDT and CDR2 FYEKMQ. The CDR3 spans 15 residues, from the cysteine through the phenylalanine. The kept DNA is CDR3 alone, 45 bases in frame from the first base. On this clone: The clone's antigen remains unknown. Per-base qualities were not stored, and no clone one base away is much larger.

The immunoSEQ Assay, a bias-controlled multiplex PCR, was used to amplify TCRbeta CDR3 regions from genomic DNA. Per the source publication's procedure: The number of nucleated cells in each sample was estimated by amplification of reference gene primers within the assay. To quantify the absolute abundance of each unique TCRbeta CDR3 rearrangement, sequence reads were collapsed and filtered. Productive Simpson clonality was computed per sample as the square root of Simpson's diversity index over productive rearrangements. TCRdb's version of the immuneACCESS table is confined to in-frame rearrangements and falls short of the full clone set. An unresolved V gene accounts for under half of the shortfall where checked; the remainder is of unknown origin. V, J and clone size are taken as reported in that table, and D and trimming were inferred from the DNA itself. The table for this sample lists approximately 37,000 clones; about 85% of them were counted only once. Approximately 20% of the sample rests with the top ten.

The receptor was derived from a man aged 45-65 years in a cohort sampled during active COVID-19. The chain employs TRBV13 and TRBJ2-1; 7 bases in between match TRBD2. Sequencing was done on a sample of peripheral blood. The nucleotides are TGTGCCAGCAGCTCCCCTAGCGGAACCTACAATGAGCAGTTCTTC. Translated, it gives CASSSPSGTYNEQFF.